A single sample is the source of the 13 T cell receptor beta chains below, sequenced in a study of Graves' ophthalmopathy and Graves' hyperthyroidism. RNA served as the template for amplifying TCR beta CDR3 regions. Amplification began with first-round RT-PCR using HTBI primers, then second-round multiplex PCR was performed. TCRdb passed the multiplex PCR reads through MiXCR, listing each CDR3 protein once. The sample records about 370,000 distinct CDR3 sequences, about 17% being singletons. Source material: peripheral blood. The receptors shown here come from a woman younger than 35 with Graves' ophthalmopathy.

This clonotype has a count of ten or more. The genes are TRBV7-9 and TRBJ1-6; D uncertain. The V end was cut by 5 bases, the J end by 8 bases, with 13 bases between. The CDR3 extends over 14 amino acids. Per germline, CDR1 SEHNR and CDR2 FQNEAQ (reference sequence). The CDR3, as DNA: TGTGCCAGCAGCAAAGGGTCGCGAGATTCACCCCTCCACTTT. Translated: CASSKGSRDSPLHF.

This clonotype was seen repeatedly, ten times or more. V is TRBV6-2 or TRBV6-3 and J is TRBJ2-7; no clear D gene. With 5 bases removed from V and 6 bases from J, the gap between germline ends came to 14 bases. The CDR3 is 13 amino acids. The germline CDR1 and CDR2 sequences are MNHEY and SVGEGT. For the CDR3, the DNA is TGTGCCAGCAGTCCCGGCGCTTCCGGCGAGCAGTACTTC. This translates into CASSPGASGEQYF.

This clonotype was seen many times. The rearrangement uses TRBV27 and TRBJ1-1; D unresolved. The germline V gene has CDR1 MNHEY and CDR2 SMNVEV (reference sequence). The V gene lost 0 bases and the J gene lost 4 bases, with 15 bases spanning the gap. This CDR3 has 16 amino acids. CDR3 DNA: TGTGCCAGCAGTTTATCCGCGACGTGGCTAAGCACTGAAGCTTTCTTT. It yields the protein CASSLSATWLSTEAFF.

This clonotype was counted at least ten times. The rearrangement joins TRBV5-1 to TRBJ2-5; D is possibly TRBD1 (5 bases). The CDR3 has 14 amino acids. The germline V gene has CDR1 SGHRS and CDR2 YFSETQ. V was clipped by 6 bases and J by 2 bases, with 14 bases between them. In nucleotides, the CDR3 is TGCGCCAGCACTTTTCAGGGAAGTCAAGAGACCCAGTACTTC. Its protein product is CASTFQGSQETQYF.

This chain uses TRBV27 with TRBJ2-7, with D unclear. The CDR3 loop spans 14 amino acids. Between the trimmed V and J ends, which lost 6 bases and 0 bases, there was a span of 12 bases. Per germline, CDR1 MNHEY and CDR2 SMNVEV (reference sequence). CDR3 in amino acids: CASRSSVFSYEQYF. The DNA for the CDR3 is TGTGCCAGCAGGAGCAGTGTGTTCTCCTACGAGCAGTACTTC.

In this sample, this clonotype turned up many times. At one end, the junction sequence differs from germline, possibly due to a read error. The chain combines TRBV6-2 or TRBV6-3 with TRBJ1-1; D uncertain. Germline V gives CDR1 MNHEY, CDR2 SVGEGT. The CDR3 loop spans 18 amino acids. In nucleotides, the CDR3 is TGTGCCAGCAGCAGAGAGGCCGCCTTCCTTATAGTGAACACTGGAGCTTTCTTT. Translation: CASSREAAFLIVNTGAFF.

This clonotype was detected ten times or more. V usage is TRBV6-1 and J usage is TRBJ2-2, with D unresolved. The germline V and J ends were trimmed by 5 bases and 4 bases, with 11 bases remaining between them. The length of the CDR3 is 14 residues. Germline-derived CDR1 and CDR2 are MNHNS and SASEGT. CDR3: CASSPVSGTGELFF. The CDR3, as DNA: TGTGCCAGCAGTCCCGTTTCGGGCACCGGGGAGCTGTTTTTT.

This clonotype was picked up many times. V gene TRBV11-1 combines with J gene TRBJ2-3; 15 bases align to TRBD2. Trimming removed 5 bases from V and 5 bases from J; junction bases left unmatched: 2. CDR3 length: 15 residues. Germline V gene lookup returns CDR1 SGHAT and CDR2 FQDESV (reference sequence). CDR3 nucleotides: TGTGCCAGCAGCCCGGGACTAGCGGGGGGAGATACGCAGTATTTT. Translation gives CASSPGLAGGDTQYF.

This clonotype was picked up a small number of times. V and J are TRBV5-6 and TRBJ2-2; tentatively, D is TRBD2 (7 bases). Germline V CDR1 and CDR2: SGHDT, YYEEEE. Between the trimmed V and J ends, which lost 0 bases and 0 bases, there was a span of 12 bases. CDR3 length equals 17 residues. CDR3: CASSLAAGGPNTGELFF. DNA for the CDR3: TGTGCCAGCAGCTTGGCCGCCGGGGGGCCGAACACCGGGGAGCTGTTTTTT. The full variable domain, with the rest looked up from reference TRBV5-6 and TRBJ2-2, is DAGVTQSPTHLIKTRGQQVTLRCSPKSGHDTVSWYQQALGQGPQFIFQYYEEEERQRGNFPDRFSGHQFPNYSSELNVNALLLGDSALYLCASSLAAGGPNTGELFFGEGSRLTVL.

This clonotype was found many times. This CDR3 reads CASSQDLWGAYEQYF. CDR3 DNA sequence: TGCGCCAGCAGCCAAGATCTTTGGGGAGCCTACGAGCAGTACTTC. This chain links TRBV4-1 with TRBJ2-7; possibly TRBD2 for D (5 bases). Per germline, CDR1 MGHRA and CDR2 YSYEKL. The CDR3 is made up of 15 amino acids. V was clipped by 0 bases and J by 2 bases, with 11 bases between them.

This clonotype was seen only a few times. This rearrangement joins TRBV6-2 or TRBV6-3 to TRBJ1-6, with D uncertain. CDR1 MNHEY and CDR2 SVGEGT come from the germline V gene. V lost 2 bases, J lost 8 bases, and 4 bases lay in between. This CDR3 is 12 amino acids long. The CDR3 spells CASSYVDSPLHF. The CDR3 region has the DNA TGTGCCAGCAGTTACGTAGATTCACCCCTCCACTTT.

This clonotype was counted ten times or more. This rearrangement joins TRBV5-1 to TRBJ1-1; D is unresolved. Germline CDR1 reads SGHRS; CDR2 reads YFSETQ. Trimming cost V 0 bases and J 2 bases, with 8 bases left between them. The CDR3 extends over 14 amino acids. In nucleotides, the CDR3 is TGCGCCAGCAGCTTGGGGGTCCTAAACACTGAAGCTTTCTTT. Encoded protein: CASSLGVLNTEAFF.

The gene calls are TRBV6-2 or TRBV6-3 and TRBJ1-2; tentative D call: TRBD1 (5 bases). Germline V lookup: CDR1 MNHEY, CDR2 SVGEGT. This CDR3 has 14 residues. V lost 5 bases, J lost 8 bases, and 18 bases lay in between. CDR3 DNA: TGTGCCAGCAGTAGTCACGGGACTTTCTTCGGCTACACCTTC. This codes for CASSSHGTFFGYTF.